This entry concerns a single T cell receptor beta chain. What it binds is not known. Researchers gathered lesional scalp punch biopsies and peripheral blood from patients with alopecia areata. The sample belongs to a study of CD8+ T cells in alopecia areata. As for the study in general: Each day, treated patients took oral tofacitinib twice, at 5 to 10 mg per dose. Treatment ran 6 to 18 months, with 6 months of follow-up afterward.

The V end was cut by 4 bases, the J end by 5 bases, with 14 bases between. CDR1 is GTSNPN, CDR2 SVGIG, per germline (reference sequence). This CDR3 has 14 amino acids. The authors extracted RNA and reverse transcribed it into cDNA as the sequencing template. This table comes from immunoSEQ multiplex PCR, and its TCRdb copy is limited to in-frame clones, with some not included. The sample carries some 99,000 clones, 35% to 45% recorded once. Findings of the study overall: More clonal than normal scalp was lesional scalp, particularly alopecia totalis/universalis.

This TCR was sampled from a human donor with alopecia areata. The specimen sequenced was CD4+ T cells sorted from blood. This chain joins TRBV30 and TRBJ1-4; no reliable D call. As DNA, the CDR3 is TGTGCCTGGACCCCATCGACGGACAATGAAAAACTGTTTTTT. It codes for CAWTPSTDNEKLFF. Filled out from reference TRBV30 and TRBJ1-4, the complete variable domain reads SQTIHQWPATLVQPVGSPLSLECTVEGTSNPNLYWYRQAAGRGLQLLFYSVGIGQISSEVPQNLSASRPQDRQFILSSKKLLLSDSGFYLCAWTPSTDNEKLFFGSGTQLSVL.